This TCR beta chain originates from a study of cytomegalovirus exposure and HLA in healthy donors. The CDR3 sequence is 15 residues long. Germline values: CDR1 SGHTA, CDR2 FQGNSA. Trimming pared 1 base from V and 1 base from J, leaving 11 bases between. The table came from immunoSEQ multiplex PCR; TCRdb's copy has only in-frame clones and leaves some out. The sample has roughly 280,000 clones; 70% to 90% are singletons. For this clone: The target antigen is unknown.

These donors were members of the 120-subject validation cohort, a group separate from the approximately 670-subject first cohort. Study results and caveats: The study recorded 160 or so TCR beta chains that were cytomegalovirus-associated. Confirmation in vitro established that a few CMV-associated chains were specific for CMV antigens.

The sequence derives from a woman younger than 35 in good health and CMV-seronegative. Sequencing was carried out using PBMCs. The chain is built from TRBV7-2 and TRBJ2-7; D gene uncertain. CDR3 nucleotides: TGTGCCAGCAGCTTAGTTGAGACACCTTCCTACGAGCAGTACTTC. It codes for CASSLVETPSYEQYF. Variable domain in full (rest from reference TRBV7-2 and TRBJ2-7): GAGVSQSPSNKVTEKGKDVELRCDPISGHTALYWYRQSLGQGLEFLIYFQGNSAPDKSGLPSDRFSAERTGGSVSTLTIQRTQQEDSAVYLCASSLVETPSYEQYFGPGTRLTVT.